This T cell receptor (beta chain) emerged from a study of cytomegalovirus exposure and HLA in healthy donors. Study-level points and caveats: Association of a missense DCLRE1C variant with TCR beta V- and J-gene trimming was reported in a later analysis. Reported results showed that the classifier diagnosed cytomegalovirus status with high specificity and sensitivity. Many donors shared some public TCRs, even though most TCR sequences were rare.

V lost 7 bases and J lost 7; bases outside the gene matches: 13. The CDR3 extends over 15 amino acids. Germline V lookup: CDR1 LNHDA, CDR2 SQIVND (reference sequence). As for this clone: The antigen is unknown.

Researchers ran the PCR with 60 Vbeta and 13 Jbeta primers. As handled by the study authors: A later analysis counted around 74 million unique TCR beta chains, around 10 million shared. The repertoire was sequenced with immunoSEQ multiplex PCR; TCRdb's copy has only in-frame clones and lacks some. V and J calls and clone size are those listed in that table; D and trimming were worked out from the DNA. This table has about 110,000 clones, 65% to 75% appearing once. This sequence joins TRBV19 and TRBJ2-1, with 7 nucleotides matching TRBD2. The sample comprised PBMCs. The clonotype originates from a female donor in good health and CMV-seronegative. In DNA, the CDR3 is TGTGCCAGTATTCATGAGCGGGACGGGTTTAATGAGCAGTTCTTC. The encoded protein is CASIHERDGFNEQFF. The whole variable domain, filled in from reference TRBV19 and TRBJ2-1, reads DGGITQSPKYLFRKEGQNVTLSCEQNLNHDAMYWYRQDPGQGLRLIYYSQIVNDFQKGDIAEGYSVSREKKESFPLTVTSAQKNPTAFYLCASIHERDGFNEQFFGPGTRLTVL.